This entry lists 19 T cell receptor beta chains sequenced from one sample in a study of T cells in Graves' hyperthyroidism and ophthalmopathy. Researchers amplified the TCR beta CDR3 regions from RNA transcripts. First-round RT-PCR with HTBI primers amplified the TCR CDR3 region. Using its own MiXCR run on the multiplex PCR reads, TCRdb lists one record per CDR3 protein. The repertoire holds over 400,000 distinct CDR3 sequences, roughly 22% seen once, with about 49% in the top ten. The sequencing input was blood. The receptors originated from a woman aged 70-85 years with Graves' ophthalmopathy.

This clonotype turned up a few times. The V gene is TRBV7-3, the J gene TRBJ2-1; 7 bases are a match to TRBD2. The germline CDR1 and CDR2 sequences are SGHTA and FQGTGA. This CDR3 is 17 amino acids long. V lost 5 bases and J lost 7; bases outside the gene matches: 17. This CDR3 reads CASSPFLGGGLVNEQFF. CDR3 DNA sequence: TGTGCCAGCAGCCCCTTTTTGGGGGGAGGGCTCGTGAATGAGCAGTTCTTC.

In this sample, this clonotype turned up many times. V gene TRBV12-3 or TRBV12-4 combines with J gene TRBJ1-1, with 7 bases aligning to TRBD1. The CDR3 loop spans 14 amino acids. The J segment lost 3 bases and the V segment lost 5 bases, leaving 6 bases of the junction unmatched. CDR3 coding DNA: TGTGCCAGCAGTACCCAGGGGGGGCACACTGAAGCTTTCTTT. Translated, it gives CASSTQGGHTEAFF.

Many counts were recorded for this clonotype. CDR3 coding DNA: TGTGCCAGCAGCCTCCTCGACAAGAATGGCTACACCTTC. It yields the protein CASSLLDKNGYTF. The chain links TRBV12-3 or TRBV12-4 to TRBJ1-2; no definite D call. This CDR3 comprises 13 residues. V shed 6 bases and J shed 6 bases, with 14 bases lying between them.

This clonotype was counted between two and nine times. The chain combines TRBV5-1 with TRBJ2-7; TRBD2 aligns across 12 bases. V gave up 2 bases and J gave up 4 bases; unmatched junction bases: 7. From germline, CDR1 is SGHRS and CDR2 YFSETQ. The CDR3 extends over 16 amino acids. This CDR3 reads CASSFGSSGRVYEQYF. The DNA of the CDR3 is TGCGCCAGCAGCTTCGGGTCTAGCGGGAGGGTATACGAGCAGTACTTC.

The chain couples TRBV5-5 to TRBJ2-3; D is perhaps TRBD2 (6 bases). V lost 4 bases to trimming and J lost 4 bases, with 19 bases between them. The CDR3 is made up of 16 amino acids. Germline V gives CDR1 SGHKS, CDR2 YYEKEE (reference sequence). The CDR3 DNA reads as TGTGCCAGCAGCCCAGGCGGGGCTTCCCCCCCAGATACGCAGTATTTT. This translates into CASSPGGASPPDTQYF.

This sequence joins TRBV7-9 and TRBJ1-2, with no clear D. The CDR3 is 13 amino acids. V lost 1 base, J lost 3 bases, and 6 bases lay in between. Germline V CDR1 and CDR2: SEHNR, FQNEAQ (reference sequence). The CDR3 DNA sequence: TGTGCCAGCAGCTTAGGATCCCACTATGGCTACACCTTC. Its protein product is CASSLGSHYGYTF.

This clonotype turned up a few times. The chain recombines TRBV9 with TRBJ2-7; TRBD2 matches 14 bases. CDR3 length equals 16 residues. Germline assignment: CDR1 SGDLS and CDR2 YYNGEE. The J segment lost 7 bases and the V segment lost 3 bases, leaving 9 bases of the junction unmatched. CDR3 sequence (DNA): TGTGCCAGCAGCGCCCTAAGCGGACTAGCGGGAGGTGAGCAGTACTTC. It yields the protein CASSALSGLAGGEQYF.

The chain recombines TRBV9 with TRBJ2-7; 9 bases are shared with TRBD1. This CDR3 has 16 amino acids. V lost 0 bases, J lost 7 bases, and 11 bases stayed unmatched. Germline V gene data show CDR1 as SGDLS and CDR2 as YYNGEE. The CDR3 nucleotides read TGTGCCAGCAGCGTAGAGGAGAACAGGGGGCGCGGAGAGCAGTACTTC. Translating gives CASSVEENRGRGEQYF.

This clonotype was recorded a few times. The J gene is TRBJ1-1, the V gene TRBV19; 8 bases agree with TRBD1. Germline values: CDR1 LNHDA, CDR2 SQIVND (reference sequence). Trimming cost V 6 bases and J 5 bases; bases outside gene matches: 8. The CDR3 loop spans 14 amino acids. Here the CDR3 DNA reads TGTGCCAGTAGGACAGGACAGGGTGGGACTGAAGCTTTCTTT. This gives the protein CASRTGQGGTEAFF.

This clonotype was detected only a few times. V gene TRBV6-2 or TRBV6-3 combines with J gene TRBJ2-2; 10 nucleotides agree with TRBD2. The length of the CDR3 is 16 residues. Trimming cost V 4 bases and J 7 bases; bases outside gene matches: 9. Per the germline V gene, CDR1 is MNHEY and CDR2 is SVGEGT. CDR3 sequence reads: CASSFQAGGPIGELFF. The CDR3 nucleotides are TGTGCCAGCAGTTTTCAAGCGGGAGGGCCTATCGGGGAGCTGTTTTTT.

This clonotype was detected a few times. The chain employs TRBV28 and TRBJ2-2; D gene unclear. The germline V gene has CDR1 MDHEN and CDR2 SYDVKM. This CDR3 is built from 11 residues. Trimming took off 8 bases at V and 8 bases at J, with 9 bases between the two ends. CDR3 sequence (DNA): TGTGCCAGCCATAGCAGGGGGGAGCTGTTTTTT. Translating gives CASHSRGELFF. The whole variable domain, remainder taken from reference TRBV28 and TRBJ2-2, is DVKVTQSSRYLVKRTGEKVFLECVQDMDHENMFWYRQDPGLGLRLIYFSYDVKMKEKGDIPEGYSVSREKKERFSLILESASTNQTSMYLCASHSRGELFFGEGSRLTVL.

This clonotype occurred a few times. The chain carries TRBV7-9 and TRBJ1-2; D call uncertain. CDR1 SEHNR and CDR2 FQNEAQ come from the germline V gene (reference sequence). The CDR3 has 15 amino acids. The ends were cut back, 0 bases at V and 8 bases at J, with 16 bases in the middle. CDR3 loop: CASSLALTPPGGYTF. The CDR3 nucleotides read TGTGCCAGCAGCTTAGCGTTAACCCCACCAGGCGGCTACACCTTC.

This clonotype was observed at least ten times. The CDR3 nucleotides are TGTGCCAGCAGTTTAGCGGGAGGGGAAGGCTACGAGCAGTACTTC. Amino acid sequence: CASSLAGGEGYEQYF. The chain carries TRBV12-3 or TRBV12-4 and TRBJ2-7; 7 bases map to TRBD2. CDR3 length equals 15 residues. V dropped 0 bases and J dropped 3; count of bases not matched to a gene: 5.

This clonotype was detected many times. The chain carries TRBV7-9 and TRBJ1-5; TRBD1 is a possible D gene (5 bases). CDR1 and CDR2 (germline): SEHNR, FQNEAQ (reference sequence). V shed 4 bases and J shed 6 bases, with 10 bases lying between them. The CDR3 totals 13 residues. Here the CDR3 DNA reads TGTGCCAGCAGCTCGGGGACTGGTCAGCCCCAGCATTTT. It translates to CASSSGTGQPQHF. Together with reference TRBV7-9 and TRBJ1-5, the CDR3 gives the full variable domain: DTGVSQNPRHKITKRGQNVTFRCDPISEHNRLYWYRQTLGQGPEFLTYFQNEAQLEKSRLLSDRFSAERPKGSFSTLEIQRTEQGDSAMYLCASSSGTGQPQHFGDGTRLSIL.

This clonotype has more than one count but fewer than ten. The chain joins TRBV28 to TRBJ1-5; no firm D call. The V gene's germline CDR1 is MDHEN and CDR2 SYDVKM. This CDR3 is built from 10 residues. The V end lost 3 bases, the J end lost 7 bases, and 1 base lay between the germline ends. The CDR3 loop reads CASSFQPQHF. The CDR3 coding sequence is TGTGCCAGCAGTTTCCAGCCCCAGCATTTT.

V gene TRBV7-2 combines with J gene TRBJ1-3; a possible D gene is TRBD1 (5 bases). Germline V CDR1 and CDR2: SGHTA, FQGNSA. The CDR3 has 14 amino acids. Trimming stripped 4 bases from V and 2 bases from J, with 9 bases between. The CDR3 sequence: CASSSGRPGNTIYF. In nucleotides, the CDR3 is TGTGCCAGCAGCTCGGGACGTCCTGGAAACACCATATATTTT.

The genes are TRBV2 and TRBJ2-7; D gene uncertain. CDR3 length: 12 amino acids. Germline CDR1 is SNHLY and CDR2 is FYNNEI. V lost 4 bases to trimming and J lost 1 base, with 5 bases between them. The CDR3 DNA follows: TGTGCCAGCAGTGTCGAGTCCTACGAGCAGTACTTC. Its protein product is CASSVESYEQYF.

CDR3 bases: TGTGCCAGCCGGAGACCCCTGCTAGGGGTCTATGGCTACACCTTC. Its protein is CASRRPLLGVYGYTF. The gene calls are TRBV6-1 and TRBJ1-2; D might be TRBD1 (5 bases). This CDR3 contains 15 residues. Trimming took off 8 bases at V and 4 bases at J, with 20 bases between the two ends. Germline CDR1 and CDR2: MNHNS and SASEGT.

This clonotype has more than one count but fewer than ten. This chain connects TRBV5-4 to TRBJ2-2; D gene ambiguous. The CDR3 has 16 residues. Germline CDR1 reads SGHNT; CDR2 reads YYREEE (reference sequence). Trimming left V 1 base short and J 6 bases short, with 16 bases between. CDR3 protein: CASSLIARSVAGELFF. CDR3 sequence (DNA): TGTGCCAGCAGCTTGATAGCCAGGAGTGTCGCCGGGGAGCTGTTTTTT.